These T cell receptor beta chains were read from a single sample in a study of blood T cell repertoires in COVID-19. The assay was immunoSEQ multiplex PCR, and TCRdb's table has in-frame clones only and misses some. The sample lists more than 95,000 clones; 85% were seen once. Material for sequencing was peripheral blood. The receptor set was obtained from a man aged 50-59 years with acute or convalescent COVID-19. CDR3s include the opening cysteine and the closing phenylalanine or tryptophan. D genes are given only for firm matches. Size tells how often a clone was seen (once, few, many) or the class of an expanded clone, and some rows leave it out.

CDR3aa,CDR3nt,v_gene,j_gene,d_gene,abundance
CASSQQPRGSLTDTQYF,TGTGCCAGCAGCCAACAACCTAGGGGGTCCCTCACAGATACGCAGTATTTT,TRBV11-2,TRBJ2-3,.,.
CASSPRVGGLGSGANVLTF,TGTGCCAGCAGCCCAAGAGTCGGGGGGCTCGGTTCTGGGGCCAACGTCCTGACTTTC,TRBV14,TRBJ2-6,.,once
CSASGTGVNQPQHF,TGCAGTGCTAGTGGGACAGGGGTGAATCAGCCCCAGCATTTT,TRBV20-1,TRBJ1-5,TRBD1,.
CASSLVQENTGELFF,TGCGCCAGCAGCTTGGTCCAGGAGAACACCGGGGAGCTGTTTTTT,TRBV5-1,TRBJ2-2,.,.
CASSIQGIGTEAFF,TGTGCCAGCAGTATTCAGGGGATTGGCACTGAAGCTTTCTTT,TRBV27,TRBJ1-1,.,.
CASSFGTGNTEAFF,TGTGCCAGCAGCTTCGGGACAGGGAACACTGAAGCTTTCTTT,TRBV7-9,TRBJ1-1,TRBD1,few
CASSRYLGQVNTEAFF,TGCGCCAGCAGCCGCTACCTGGGGCAGGTGAACACTGAAGCTTTCTTT,TRBV4-1,TRBJ1-1,.,.
CAWSMRPSSYEQYF,TGTGCCTGGAGTATGCGGCCAAGCTCCTACGAGCAGTACTTC,TRBV30,TRBJ2-7,.,.
CASSPTSGGFTDTQYF,TGTGCCAGCAGCCCTACTAGCGGGGGGTTCACAGATACGCAGTATTTT,TRBV3-1/TRBV3-2,TRBJ2-3,TRBD2,.
CASRLDRGWGNTGELFF,TGCGCCAGCAGACTGGACAGGGGCTGGGGTAACACCGGGGAGCTGTTTTTT,TRBV10-2,TRBJ2-2,TRBD1,.
CASSLNGFVKEQYF,TGTGCCAGCAGCTTAAATGGCTTCGTGAAGGAGCAGTACTTC,TRBV7-6,TRBJ2-7,.,once
CASSFVGTGNTEAFF,TGTGCCAGCAGCTTTGTCGGTACGGGAAACACTGAAGCTTTCTTT,TRBV7-6,TRBJ1-1,.,.
CASSYYRVSSTDTQYF,TGTGCCAGCAGTTACTACAGGGTTTCTAGCACAGATACGCAGTATTTT,TRBV6-5,TRBJ2-3,.,.
CASTPTGGVPGDTQYF,TGTGCCAGTACCCCAACGGGGGGGGTCCCAGGGGATACGCAGTATTTT,TRBV19,TRBJ2-3,TRBD2,once
CASSADPGQFRELFF,TGTGCCAGCAGCGCAGATCCGGGACAATTCCGGGAGCTGTTTTTT,TRBV9,TRBJ2-2,.,many
CASSHGGNTEAFF,TGTGCCAGCAGTCACGGGGGGAACACTGAAGCTTTCTTT,TRBV7-6,TRBJ1-1,.,.
CASSEDQTGGRSPLHF,TGTGCCAGCAGTGAAGACCAGACAGGGGGCAGGTCACCCCTCCACTTT,TRBV6-1,TRBJ1-6,TRBD1,.
CARSNHGQYGCKTIYF,.,TRBV7-5,TRBJ1-3,.,.
CASSRIDSLPPNYGYTF,TGTGCCAGCTCACGCATAGACAGCCTGCCTCCTAACTATGGCTACACCTTC,TRBV18,TRBJ1-2,.,.
CASSTRYYGYTF,TGTGCCAGTAGTACCAGGTACTATGGCTACACCTTC,TRBV19,TRBJ1-2,.,.
CASSERGVLAKETQYF,TGTGCCAGCAGTGAGCGGGGGGTCCTTGCTAAGGAGACCCAGTACTTC,TRBV6-1,TRBJ2-5,TRBD2,once
CASSLGTSGELNYEQYF,TGTGCCAGCAGCTTAGGTACTAGCGGGGAGTTAAACTACGAGCAGTACTTC,TRBV7-6,TRBJ2-7,TRBD2,.
CASSLYWRGSTDTQYF,TGTGCCAGCAGTTTATATTGGCGGGGTAGCACAGATACGCAGTATTTT,TRBV27,TRBJ2-3,.,.
CASSEVRTSLLEQFF,TGTGCCAGCAGTGAAGTTCGGACTAGCCTCCTTGAGCAGTTCTTC,TRBV6-1,TRBJ2-1,TRBD2,few
CASSYDGPTGQETQYF,TGTGCCAGCAGCTACGACGGACCGACGGGGCAAGAGACCCAGTACTTC,TRBV11-2,TRBJ2-5,.,.
CATTPLRDRGREQYF,TGTGCCACGACCCCCCTCCGGGACAGGGGACGCGAGCAGTACTTC,TRBV15,TRBJ2-7,TRBD1,.
CASSLTAGPNEQFF,TGTGCCAGCAGCTTGACTGCGGGACCGAATGAGCAGTTCTTC,TRBV7-8,TRBJ2-1,.,.
CASSGPTVNSNQPQHF,TGTGCCAGCAGTGGACCGACAGTAAATAGCAATCAGCCCCAGCATTTT,TRBV6-1,TRBJ1-5,.,.
CASSWGGAEAFF,TGTGCCAGCAGCTGGGGGGGGGCAGAAGCTTTCTTT,TRBV11-2,TRBJ1-1,.,.
CASSILISTGELFF,TGTGCCAGTAGTATCCTTATTTCTACCGGGGAGCTGTTTTTT,TRBV19,TRBJ2-2,.,.
CASSLRTSGGLTDTQYF,TGTGCCAGCAGTTTACGAACTAGCGGGGGCCTCACAGATACGCAGTATTTT,TRBV27,TRBJ2-3,TRBD2,.
CASSPPTGAHTIYF,TGTGCCAGCTCACCACCTACAGGGGCGCACACCATATATTTT,TRBV18,TRBJ1-3,TRBD1,few
CASSPPLAGGDSYEQYF,TGTGCCAGCTCACCACCCCTAGCGGGGGGGGACTCCTACGAGCAGTACTTC,TRBV18,TRBJ2-7,TRBD2,.
CASREGQGPLQFF,TGTGCCAGCCGCGAGGGACAAGGTCCTCTCCAGTTCTTC,TRBV18,TRBJ2-1,.,.
CASGHRLSTDTQYF,TGCGCCAGCGGGCACAGGCTTAGCACAGATACGCAGTATTTT,TRBV5-1,TRBJ2-3,.,.
CASSLVVGAPFNEQFF,TGTGCCAGCAGCTTAGTGGTAGGGGCCCCCTTTAATGAGCAGTTCTTC,TRBV13,TRBJ2-1,.,.
CASSLESGTNTGELFF,TGTGCCAGCAGCTTAGAGAGCGGGACCAACACCGGGGAGCTGTTTTTT,TRBV7-2,TRBJ2-2,TRBD2,.